The present T cell receptor (beta chain) was sequenced within a study of blood T cells in healthy people across ages. Points on this clonotype: Its antigen is not identified.

A second PCR, run for about 7 to 11 cycles, used a sample-barcoded 5' primer plus a J-beta primer mix. TCRdb recomputed calls from the 5' RACE reads with MiXCR, one row per CDR3 protein. Counted here are 650,000 to 1,000,000 distinct CDR3 sequences, 46% occurring once; the ten biggest clones make up roughly 18%. The sample, about 9.2 milliliters of peripheral blood, was drawn from each donor. The CDR3 is 14 amino acids. Between the trimmed V and J ends, which lost 7 bases and 5 bases, there was a span of 16 bases. Germline V gives CDR1 MDHEN, CDR2 SYDVKM. Findings of the study overall: Strong correlation was found linking TCR beta diversity to naive T cell percentage. The authors considered diversity estimates from one million T cells to be underestimates.

Source material: blood. The sequence derives from a man older than 75 in good health. V is TRBV28 and J is TRBJ2-3, with D tentatively TRBD2 (7 bases). The CDR3 nucleotides are TGTGCCAGCACCAAGACGGGGGGCGTAGATACGCAGTATTTT. Amino acids: CASTKTGGVDTQYF.